Each of the 21 T cell receptor beta chains below was sequenced from the same sample in a study of read filtering for tumor transcriptome and immune sequencing. The library was built from roughly 400 ng RNA with molecular barcoded adaptors for alpha/delta and beta/gamma chains. TCRdb passed the reads through MiXCR, listing each CDR3 protein once. Of 90,000 or so distinct CDR3 sequences listed, roughly 21% are singletons. Specimen: a population of CD138-negative cells sorted from bone marrow. The origin of the receptors is a donor over 35 with multiple myeloma.

In the case of this clonotype: This clone may be a read error of a much larger clone one base away. The chain joins TRBV12-3 or TRBV12-4 to TRBJ1-1; D uncertain. Trimming cost V 5 bases and J 3 bases, with 13 bases left between them. The CDR3 totals 14 residues. CDR3 nucleotide sequence: TGTGCCAGCAGTGCCAGGTGTCCCTACACTGAAGCTTTCTTT. Its protein is CASSARCPYTEAFF.

The V and J genes are TRBV12-3 or TRBV12-4 and TRBJ1-1, with a weak D call TRBD1 (6 bases). V shed 5 bases and J shed 2 bases, with 12 bases lying between them. The CDR3 is 14 residues long. For the CDR3, the DNA is TGTGCCAGCAGTCAACAGGGTCTCAACACTGAAGCTTTCTTT. Its translation is CASSQQGLNTEAFF.

On this clonotype: With a much larger clone just one base away, this may be a read error. This sequence joins TRBV2 and TRBJ2-1, with D unresolved. There are 14 residues in the CDR3. Germline CDR1 and CDR2: SNHLY and FYNNEI. CDR3 region: CASNELSSHNEQFF. DNA of the CDR3: TGTGCCAGCAACGAGTTGAGCTCCCACAATGAGCAGTTCTTC.

This clonotype was counted many times. The chain carries TRBV28 and TRBJ2-6; D unresolved. V lost 3 bases to trimming and J lost 0 bases, with 6 bases between them. The CDR3 has 15 residues. Germline V lookup: CDR1 MDHEN, CDR2 SYDVKM. The CDR3 sequence: CASSFWLSGANVLTF. The CDR3 DNA reads TGTGCCAGCAGTTTTTGGCTCTCTGGGGCCAACGTCCTGACTTTC.

J is TRBJ2-5 and V is TRBV7-2, with D perhaps matching TRBD1 or TRBD2 (6 bases each). CDR3 length equals 16 residues. The ends were cut back, 3 bases at V and 3 bases at J, with 17 bases in the middle. Germline-derived CDR1 and CDR2 are SGHTA and FQGNSA. CDR3 in DNA: TGTGCCAGCAGCTTGGGCCCGGGGGCTATTAAAGAGACCCAGTACTTC. This sequence encodes CASSLGPGAIKETQYF.

This clonotype was recorded at least ten times. The chain recombines TRBV15 with TRBJ2-3, with TRBD1 identical over 7 bases. Looked up from germline, CDR1 is LNHNV and CDR2 is YYDKDF (reference sequence). The CDR3 extends over 12 amino acids. V was clipped by 8 bases and J by 5 bases; unmatched bases: 4. CDR3 coding DNA: TGTGCCACCTCGGGACAGCAAGATACGCAGTATTTT. Translation gives CATSGQQDTQYF.

This clonotype was found once. This may stem from a read error, because a much larger clone lies one nucleotide away. Here the CDR3 reads CASSLLGSHDQYF. CDR3 bases: TGTGCCAGCAGTTTATTGGGGTCCCACGATCAGTACTTC. The chain couples TRBV27 to TRBJ2-7; D is unclear. Looked up from germline, CDR1 is MNHEY and CDR2 is SMNVEV (reference sequence). This CDR3 comprises 13 residues.

This clonotype was found a few times. The V gene is TRBV11-2, the J gene TRBJ2-3; 7 nucleotides match TRBD1. V trimming: 1 base; J trimming: 1 base; junction bases outside the gene matches: 2. In germline, CDR1 is SGHAT, CDR2 FQNNGV. The CDR3 has 15 residues. In nucleotides, the CDR3 is TGTGCCAGCAGCTTAGGAGGGGGCCGCACAGATACGCAGTATTTT. It encodes CASSLGGGRTDTQYF. The full variable domain, rest sourced from reference TRBV11-2 and TRBJ2-3, is EAGVAQSPRYKIIEKRQSVAFWCNPISGHATLYWYQQILGQGPKLLIQFQNNGVVDDSQLPKDRFSAERLKGVDSTLKIQPAKLEDSAVYLCASSLGGGRTDTQYFGPGTRLTVL.

This clonotype was detected ten times or more. This chain uses TRBV4-1 with TRBJ2-3; no firm D call. Per germline, CDR1 MGHRA and CDR2 YSYEKL. Trimming left V 0 bases short and J 2 bases short, with 12 bases between. The CDR3 runs 16 residues. The DNA for the CDR3 is TGCGCCAGCAGCCAAGAAGGTCATACGACCACAGATACGCAGTATTTT. Protein: CASSQEGHTTTDTQYF.

This clonotype has ten or more counts. This rearrangement joins TRBV28 to TRBJ1-1; the D is unclear. This CDR3 region has 12 residues. The germline V gene has CDR1 MDHEN and CDR2 SYDVKM. With 6 bases removed from V and 5 bases from J, the gap between germline ends came to 10 bases. The CDR3 DNA sequence: TGTGCCAGCAGCGACATGGGGACTGAAGCTTTCTTT. This encodes CASSDMGTEAFF.

This clonotype appeared many times. The genes are TRBV4-1 and TRBJ2-6, with 7 bases fitting TRBD1. The V segment lost 0 bases and the J segment 3 bases; nucleotides outside the gene matches: 17. This CDR3 spans 21 amino acids. Germline V gene data show CDR1 as MGHRA and CDR2 as YSYEKL. The CDR3 sequence is CASSQDEIRQGIVSGANVLTF. The CDR3 coding sequence is TGCGCCAGCAGCCAAGATGAGATTCGACAGGGTATAGTCAGTGGGGCCAACGTCCTGACTTTC.

About this clonotype: A much larger clone differs from this one at a single base, so this may be a read error. The J gene is TRBJ1-5, the V gene TRBV12-3 or TRBV12-4; the D gene is possibly TRBD1 (5 bases). The CDR3 covers 13 residues. The CDR3 DNA sequence: TGTGCCAGCACTAGGGGAGGGAATCAGCCCGAGCATTTT. Its translation is CASTRGGNQPEHF.

This clonotype was observed many times. The rearrangement links TRBV4-1 to TRBJ2-5; 8 nucleotides match TRBD2. Losses at the gene ends were 1 base for V and 5 bases for J; bases not matched to a gene: 0. Germline lookup yields CDR1 MGHRA and CDR2 YSYEKL. The CDR3 is 13 residues long. The CDR3 sequence: CASSQGLAETQYF. The CDR3 nucleotides read TGCGCCAGCAGCCAAGGACTAGCGGAGACCCAGTACTTC.

This clonotype was recorded at least ten times. This chain joins TRBV20-1 and TRBJ2-3; D not resolved. CDR1 and CDR2 from the germline V gene are DFQATT and SNEGSKA (reference sequence). Trimming removed 7 bases at V and 2 bases at J, with 7 bases between. This CDR3 is built from 11 residues. The CDR3 nucleotides read TGCAGTGTCGCCTCCACAGATACGCAGTATTTT. Translating it yields CSVASTDTQYF.

The chain is built from TRBV5-1 and TRBJ2-3; D may be TRBD1 (7 bases). Germline V gives CDR1 SGHRS, CDR2 YFSETQ. The CDR3 has 14 residues. The germline V and J ends were trimmed by 7 bases and 3 bases, with 15 bases remaining between them. Here the CDR3 reads CASGNQGGTDTQYF. In DNA form, the CDR3 reads TGCGCCAGCGGGAACCAGGGGGGAACAGATACGCAGTATTTT.

V is TRBV6-5 and J is TRBJ2-5, with a weak D call TRBD2 (5 bases). From germline, CDR1 is MNHEY and CDR2 SVGAGI. Trimming took 6 bases from V and 3 from J, leaving 14 bases between them. This CDR3 comprises 14 residues. The CDR3 loop is CASRQRNPKETQYF. The CDR3 DNA follows: TGTGCCAGCAGACAGCGGAATCCCAAAGAGACCCAGTACTTC.

This clonotype turned up a few times. The chain links TRBV20-1 to TRBJ1-1, with 8 bases matching TRBD1. Trimming removed 6 bases from V and 2 bases from J; junction bases left unmatched: 5. The CDR3 covers 13 residues. CDR1 is DFQATT and CDR2 is SNEGSKA in the germline V gene (reference sequence). CDR3 loop: CSALQGVNTEAFF. Here the CDR3 DNA reads TGCAGTGCCTTACAGGGGGTTAACACTGAAGCTTTCTTT.

Remarks on this clonotype: A much larger clonotype is one base distant, so this may be a read error. The chain has TRBV27 and TRBJ2-3; no clear D. This CDR3 has 15 amino acids. Trimming took off 0 bases at V and 8 bases at J, with 15 bases between the two ends. Per germline, CDR1 MNHEY and CDR2 SMNVEV (reference sequence). CDR3 DNA sequence: TGTGCCAGCAGTTTATCGGTGGATCGGCCAGGTACGCAGTATTTT. It yields the protein CASSLSVDRPGTQYF.

V gene TRBV11-2 combines with J gene TRBJ2-5; D might be TRBD2 (5 bases). V lost 4 bases, J lost 0 bases, and 9 bases lay in between. The CDR3 covers 14 residues. In germline, CDR1 is SGHAT, CDR2 FQNNGV. The CDR3 coding sequence is TGTGCCAGCAGCTACCGGGATCACCAAGAGACCCAGTACTTC. Translated: CASSYRDHQETQYF.

This clonotype was seen only a few times. The CDR3 protein is CSASQPGRGRDSPLHF. CDR3 DNA sequence: TGCAGTGCTAGTCAACCGGGGAGGGGTCGTGATTCACCCCTCCACTTT. This rearrangement joins TRBV20-1 to TRBJ1-6; possibly TRBD1 for D (5 bases). This CDR3 is 16 amino acids long. Germline CDR1 and CDR2: DFQATT and SNEGSKA (reference sequence). Deletions cut 3 bases from V and 8 bases from J, with 20 bases between.

This clonotype has at least ten counts. This chain uses TRBV7-9 with TRBJ1-1, with TRBD1 matching over 7 bases. Germline assignment: CDR1 SEHNR and CDR2 FQNEAQ (reference sequence). Losses at the gene ends were 5 bases for V and 4 bases for J; bases not matched to a gene: 10. The CDR3 is made up of 15 amino acids. CDR3 bases: TGTGCCAGCAGCCCCCATGACAGGGAAGGCACTGAAGCTTTCTTT. It translates to CASSPHDREGTEAFF.